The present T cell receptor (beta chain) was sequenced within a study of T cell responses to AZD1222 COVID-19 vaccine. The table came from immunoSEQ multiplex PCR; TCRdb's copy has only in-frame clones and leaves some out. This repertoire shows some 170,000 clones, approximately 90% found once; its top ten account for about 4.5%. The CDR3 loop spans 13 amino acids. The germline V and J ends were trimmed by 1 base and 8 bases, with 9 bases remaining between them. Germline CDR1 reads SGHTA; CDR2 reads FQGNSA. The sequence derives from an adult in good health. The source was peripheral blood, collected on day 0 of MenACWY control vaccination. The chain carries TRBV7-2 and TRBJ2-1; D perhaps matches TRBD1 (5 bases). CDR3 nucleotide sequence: TGTGCCAGCAGCTTAGGTGGCAGGGATGAGCAGTTCTTC. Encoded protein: CASSLGGRDEQFF.